This entry lists 21 T cell receptor beta chains sequenced from one sample in a study of cytomegalovirus exposure and HLA in healthy donors. Use of 60 Vbeta and 13 Jbeta primers characterized the PCR. Produced via immunoSEQ multiplex PCR; TCRdb's table is partial and in-frame only. The sample has under 65,000 clones, around 80% seen once; the top ten hold 8.1%. Sequencing input: PBMCs. The receptor source for this set is a man aged 30 to 45 in good health and CMV-seropositive.

The chain couples TRBV13 to TRBJ2-5; possibly TRBD1 for D (6 bases). CDR3 size: 15 residues. V shed 1 base and J shed 3 bases, with 12 bases lying between them. CDR1 PRHDT and CDR2 FYEKMQ come from the germline V gene (reference sequence). DNA for the CDR3: TGTGCCAGCAGCTTAGACAGGGCTGGGGAAGAGACCCAGTACTTC. It yields the protein CASSLDRAGEETQYF.

The chain has TRBV11-2 and TRBJ1-2; 10 nucleotides align to TRBD1. This CDR3 region has 18 residues. Germline V gives CDR1 SGHAT, CDR2 FQNNGV. Germline trimming cut 5 bases from V and 8 bases from J; bases unmatched to any gene: 20. CDR3 loop: CASSPIKNSDRGRGGYTF. The CDR3 bases are TGTGCCAGCAGCCCAATAAAAAACTCGGACAGGGGGAGAGGCGGCTACACCTTC.

This clone has a handful of counts. The chain joins TRBV7-9 to TRBJ2-7, with 10 bases lining up with TRBD1. CDR1 SEHNR and CDR2 FQNEAQ come from the germline V gene (reference sequence). The CDR3 runs to 14 residues. Trimming cost V 6 bases and J 5 bases; bases outside gene matches: 7. The CDR3 protein is CASRRTGGLNEQYF. In nucleotides, the CDR3 is TGTGCCAGCAGGCGGACAGGGGGTTTAAACGAGCAGTACTTC.

This clone appeared a few times. The V call is TRBV6-5, the J call TRBJ1-1; the D is unclear. Germline CDR1 is MNHEY and CDR2 is SVGAGI. The V end lost 6 bases, the J end lost 4 bases, and 15 bases lay between the germline ends. The CDR3 runs 14 residues. Here the CDR3 DNA reads TGTGCCAGCAGCCCCCCGACTGAACTCACTGAAGCTTTCTTT. Its protein product is CASSPPTELTEAFF.

The J gene is TRBJ1-5, the V gene TRBV2, with D perhaps TRBD1 (6 bases). The V end lost 11 bases, the J end lost 6 bases, and 23 bases lay between the germline ends. Germline CDR1 SNHLY, CDR2 FYNNEI. The CDR3 length is 15 residues. The DNA of the CDR3 is TGTGCCTCCTGGGGGGGGCACCACAATGGTCAGCCCCAGCATTTT. Its translation is CASWGGHHNGQPQHF.

This clone appeared a few times. This chain joins TRBV7-2 and TRBJ2-1, with 8 bases aligning to TRBD1. This CDR3 contains 14 residues. Germline V CDR1 and CDR2: SGHTA, FQGNSA. V dropped 6 bases and J dropped 8; count of bases not matched to a gene: 9. Written as DNA, the CDR3 is TGTGCCAGCAGTCAAAGACAGGGGATCGATGAGCAGTTCTTC. This encodes CASSQRQGIDEQFF.

This chain joins TRBV7-2 and TRBJ2-4, with D perhaps TRBD2 (6 bases). The CDR3 runs 13 residues. Per the germline V gene, CDR1 is SGHTA and CDR2 is FQGNSA. The V end was cut by 3 bases, the J end by 7 bases, with 10 bases between. CDR3 nucleotide sequence: TGTGCCAGCAGCTTTGCAGGAGGGAACATTCAGTACTTC. It translates to CASSFAGGNIQYF.

The V and J genes are TRBV5-1 and TRBJ1-6, with D perhaps matching TRBD1 (6 bases). The ends were cut back, 7 bases at V and 10 bases at J, with 18 bases in the middle. The germline CDR1 and CDR2 sequences are SGHRS and YFSETQ. The CDR3 has 14 amino acids. For the CDR3, the DNA is TGCGCCAGCGGTCGGGTTTCCCAGGGGTCACCCCTCCACTTT. This gives the protein CASGRVSQGSPLHF.

This chain uses TRBV4-1 with TRBJ1-2, with D perhaps matching TRBD1 (5 bases). The CDR3 consists of 15 residues. Looked up from germline, CDR1 is MGHRA and CDR2 is YSYEKL. V gave up 2 bases and J gave up 0 bases, with 10 bases separating them. The CDR3 protein is CASSQWAGTNYGYTF. The CDR3 bases are TGCGCCAGCAGCCAATGGGCAGGGACTAACTATGGCTACACCTTC.

V gene TRBV11-1 combines with J gene TRBJ2-5, with 15 positions matching TRBD2. CDR3 length: 16 amino acids. Germline assignment: CDR1 SGHAT and CDR2 FQDESV (reference sequence). With 5 bases clipped from V and 3 bases from J, the junction kept 4 bases outside the gene matches. CDR3 amino acids: CASSRTSGGVKETQYF. CDR3 DNA: TGTGCCAGCAGCCGGACTAGCGGGGGGGTAAAAGAGACCCAGTACTTC.

This rearrangement joins TRBV4-1 to TRBJ1-3; a possible D gene is TRBD1 (5 bases). The CDR3 is 13 amino acids. Germline lookup yields CDR1 MGHRA and CDR2 YSYEKL. V was pared by 5 bases and J by 4 bases, with 9 bases between. In DNA form, the CDR3 reads TGCGCCAGCAGCTTCGACAGAGGAAACACCATATATTTT. This translates into CASSFDRGNTIYF.

The rearrangement uses TRBV5-1 and TRBJ2-3; 9 nucleotides line up with TRBD2. This CDR3 region has 14 residues. V was clipped by 5 bases and J by 3 bases; unmatched bases: 4. Germline V gene lookup returns CDR1 SGHRS and CDR2 YFSETQ. CDR3 protein: CASSSGGLTDTQYF. As DNA, the CDR3 is TGCGCCAGCAGTAGCGGGGGCCTTACAGATACGCAGTATTTT.

The CDR3 here is CASSFGQGSYEQYF. The CDR3 coding sequence is TGTGCCAGCAGCTTCGGACAGGGATCCTACGAGCAGTACTTC. V usage is TRBV9 and J usage is TRBJ2-7, with 8 bases aligning to TRBD1. Trimming at V came to 4 bases and at J to 1 base, leaving 4 bases not matched to a gene. Per the germline V gene, CDR1 is SGDLS and CDR2 is YYNGEE. The CDR3 has 14 residues.

This clone appeared a few times. The V and J genes are TRBV28 and TRBJ2-1, with TRBD1 as a possible D gene (6 bases). V dropped 7 bases and J dropped 3 bases, with 13 bases sitting between them. This CDR3 region has 14 residues. CDR1 is MDHEN and CDR2 is SYDVKM in the germline V gene. The DNA of the CDR3 is TGTGCCAGCACCACAGGGTACAACTACAATGAGCAGTTCTTC. Protein sequence: CASTTGYNYNEQFF.

V is TRBV30 and J is TRBJ2-1; TRBD1 agrees at 7 bases. Germline V gene data show CDR1 as GTSNPN and CDR2 as SVGIG (reference sequence). CDR3 length: 16 residues. The V gene end was trimmed by 3 bases and the J gene end by 1 base; junction bases not matched to a gene: 9. The CDR3 spells CAWSNLRQGSYNEQFF. The CDR3 nucleotides are TGTGCCTGGAGCAATCTCCGACAGGGTTCCTACAATGAGCAGTTCTTC. The complete variable domain, with remaining parts taken from reference TRBV30 and TRBJ2-1, reads SQTIHQWPATLVQPVGSPLSLECTVEGTSNPNLYWYRQAAGRGLQLLFYSVGIGQISSEVPQNLSASRPQDRQFILSSKKLLLSDSGFYLCAWSNLRQGSYNEQFFGPGTRLTVL.

V usage is TRBV7-9 and J usage is TRBJ1-1; 8 bases agree with TRBD1. After removal of 5 bases from V and 1 base from J, the junction contained 9 bases not matched to a gene. This CDR3 is 16 amino acids long. Germline assignment: CDR1 SEHNR and CDR2 FQNEAQ (reference sequence). CDR3 sequence reads: CASSRDRPLKNTEAFF. CDR3 coding DNA: TGTGCCAGCAGCAGGGACAGGCCCCTAAAGAACACTGAAGCTTTCTTT. Complete variable domain (other parts from reference TRBV7-9 and TRBJ1-1): DTGVSQNPRHKITKRGQNVTFRCDPISEHNRLYWYRQTLGQGPEFLTYFQNEAQLEKSRLLSDRFSAERPKGSFSTLEIQRTEQGDSAMYLCASSRDRPLKNTEAFFGQGTRLTVV.

The rearrangement uses TRBV7-9 and TRBJ1-5, with D perhaps matching TRBD1 (5 bases). Deletions cut 5 bases from V and 5 bases from J, with 13 bases between. Germline assignment: CDR1 SEHNR and CDR2 FQNEAQ (reference sequence). This CDR3 is 14 amino acids long. Here the CDR3 DNA reads TGTGCCAGCAGCCCCGCTCGGGGGGATCAGCCCCAGCATTTT. This sequence encodes CASSPARGDQPQHF.

The chain recombines TRBV15 with TRBJ2-7, with D perhaps matching TRBD1 (5 bases). V was trimmed by 4 bases and J by 2 bases, leaving 12 bases between them. The length of the CDR3 is 14 residues. CDR1 and CDR2 (germline): LNHNV, YYDKDF (reference sequence). The DNA for the CDR3 is TGTGCCACCAGCACAAGGGGTCTAGCCTACGAGCAGTACTTC. Translated, it gives CATSTRGLAYEQYF.

V gene TRBV7-3 combines with J gene TRBJ2-1; 12 nucleotides align to TRBD2. Per the germline V gene, CDR1 is SGHTA and CDR2 is FQGTGA. There are 15 residues in the CDR3. The J segment lost 6 bases and the V segment lost 3 bases, leaving 3 bases of the junction unmatched. The CDR3 DNA reads TGTGCCAGCAGCTTGGAGACTAGCGGGGGCAATGAGCAGTTCTTC. Amino acids: CASSLETSGGNEQFF.

V and J are TRBV4-1 and TRBJ2-7; possibly TRBD1 for D (7 bases). Germline V gives CDR1 MGHRA, CDR2 YSYEKL. V lost 4 bases, J lost 5 bases, and 24 bases lay in between. This CDR3 comprises 17 residues. The CDR3 loop reads CASSPQAQGGAFDEQYF. CDR3 coding DNA: TGCGCCAGCAGCCCCCAAGCCCAGGGGGGCGCTTTCGACGAGCAGTACTTC.

The gene calls are TRBV21-1 and TRBJ1-1; TRBD1 is the table's D call, not checked against the DNA. TRBV21-1 is given as a pseudogene. The CDR3 length is 15 residues. CDR3: CASGARTGLNTEAFF. The CDR3 coding sequence is TGTGCCAGCGGCGCGCGGACAGGGCTGAACACTGAAGCTTTCTTT.